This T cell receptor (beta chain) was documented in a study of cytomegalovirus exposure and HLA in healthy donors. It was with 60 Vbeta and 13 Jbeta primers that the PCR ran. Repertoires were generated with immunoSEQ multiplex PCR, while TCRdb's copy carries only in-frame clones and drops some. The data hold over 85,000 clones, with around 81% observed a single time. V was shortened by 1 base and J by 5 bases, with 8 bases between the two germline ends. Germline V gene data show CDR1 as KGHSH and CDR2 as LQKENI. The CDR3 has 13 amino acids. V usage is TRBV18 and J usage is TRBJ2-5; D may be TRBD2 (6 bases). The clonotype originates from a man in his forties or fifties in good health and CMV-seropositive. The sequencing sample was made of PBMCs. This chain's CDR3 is CASSPQGRETQYF. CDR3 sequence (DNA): TGTGCCAGCTCACCACAGGGGAGGGAGACCCAGTACTTC.